This record concerns one T cell receptor (beta chain) sequence. Its specificity is unknown. The missing CDR3 end, 3 residues past where the read stops, is filled in from the germline J gene. The V gene's germline CDR1 is DFQATT and CDR2 SNEGSKA (reference sequence). The ends were cut back, 0 bases at V and 1 base at J, with 3 bases in the middle. The CDR3 is made up of 12 amino acids. This record comes from a study of T cells in women clearing cervical HPV infection. Overall study: Cases' blood sampling followed lesion detection by median approximately 150 days (90 to 200). General observations from the study: CIN3+ cases had significantly higher TCR repertoire richness than controls, but evenness did not differ.

Measured with immunoSEQ multiplex PCR; TCRdb has only the in-frame clones, and not every one. The repertoire shows tens of thousands of clones; the top ten hold 2.7%. The receptor comes from a woman between 18 and 75 years old with a cervical HPV16 infection that either progressed to CIN3+ or cleared (not recorded which). The chain is built from TRBV20-1 and TRBJ1-1; D not resolved. The sample was blood buffy coat. CDR3 bases read: TGCAGTGCTAGAGAAGGGAACACTGAA. Amino acids: CSAREGNTE. The full CDR3 sequence reads CSAREGNTEAFF.